By sample fraction, the clone carrying this TCR beta chain is medium-sized. These data come from a study of T and B cells in COVID-19 patients. Study details: Recovered patients mostly had mild to moderate COVID-19 managed as outpatients.

CDR3 length: 15 amino acids. Germline-derived CDR1 and CDR2 are LNHDA and SQIVND (reference sequence). With 4 bases removed from V and 4 bases from J, the gap between germline ends came to 16 bases. Each TRB amplification used about 220-500 ng of genomic DNA from blood. Multiplex PCR with BIOMED2 TRB-A/B primer pools amplified TRB rearrangements. TCRdb reprocessed the multiplex PCR reads with MiXCR, giving one entry per CDR3 protein. The profile covers tens of thousands of distinct CDR3 sequences, with 30% to 35% appearing a single time and approximately 1.7% taken by the ten largest. The sample taken for sequencing was blood. This clonotype was obtained from a human donor who had recovered from COVID-19. This chain links TRBV19 with TRBJ2-5; D call uncertain. CDR3 loop: CASSTVVDLGETQYF. In DNA, the CDR3 is TGTGCCAGTAGTACCGTCGTAGACCTTGGAGAGACCCAGTACTTC.